This T cell receptor beta chain was observed in a study of graft-versus-host responses after intestinal transplantation. Across the study: After anti-thymocyte globulin induction, recipients took tacrolimus and steroids for about 3 years.

Comment on this clone: Antigen: not known.

Assay: immunoSEQ multiplex PCR; the TCRdb copy retains only in-frame clones and omits some. The sample shows over 55,000 clones, about 87% of them seen only once. General study findings and limits: Recipient bone marrow held GvH clones, some seen earlier in ileum or blood. Circulating GvH clones peaking coincided with falling HvG clones soon after transplant.

The clonotype comes from a human donor who was the organ donor for an intestinal transplant. The specimen comprised unstimulated CD4+ T cells sorted from spleen or lymph node cells, sampled before transplant.

For the CDR3, the DNA is TGTGCCAGCCAGACTAGCGGGAACACCGGGGAGCTGTTTTTT. It encodes CASQTSGNTGELFF. The chain carries TRBV28 and TRBJ2-2, with 9 bases aligning to TRBD2. The V segment lost 8 bases and the J segment 1 base; nucleotides outside the gene matches: 2. The CDR3 is 14 residues long. Germline V gene sequence: CDR1 MDHEN, CDR2 SYDVKM.